A single sample is the source of the 10 T cell receptor beta chains below, sequenced in a study of metastatic and nonmetastatic thyroid tumors (dated by TCRdb to 2020 to 2022). No treatment had been received by any patient before thyroid surgery. Receptors were amplified or captured by PCR. The data were produced on an Illumina HiSeq 4000. The public reads were quality trimmed at Q25 with fastp and then assembled into clones with MiXCR by TCRdb, keeping productive beta chains. Within this sample are about 6,500 clones, with approximately 35% of them counted one time only. About 37% of the sample is taken by the ten largest. Sequenced input: adjacent normal tissue. The receptors originated from a female donor with papillary thyroid cancer or a benign thyroid nodule (not recorded which). Some clones in this sample may be carry-over from other donors' samples.

The chain recombines TRBV20-1 with TRBJ2-7, with D possibly TRBD2 on 6 matching bases. This CDR3 region has 14 residues. V was clipped by 0 bases and J by 3 bases, with 12 bases between them. CDR1 is DFQATT, CDR2 SNEGSKA, per germline (reference sequence). CDR3 nucleotides: TGCAGTGCTAGAGAGGGGACTCTACTCTACGAGCAGTACTTC. Its protein is CSAREGTLLYEQYF.

This clone was picked up a small number of times. The rearrangement uses TRBV12-3 or TRBV12-4 and TRBJ1-2; tentatively, D is TRBD1 (5 bases). V dropped 5 bases and J dropped 8 bases, with 21 bases sitting between them. The CDR3 spans 15 residues. CDR3 DNA: TGTGCCAGCAGTCCTGGGGCAGGCCACCGGTGGGGCTACACCTTC. Protein product: CASSPGAGHRWGYTF.

The chain uses TRBV6-2 or TRBV6-3 and TRBJ2-5; maybe TRBD1 (6 bases). The CDR3 has 11 amino acids. Trimming cost V 8 bases and J 7 bases, with 11 bases left between them. CDR1 is MNHEY and CDR2 is SVGEGT in the germline V gene. The CDR3 nucleotides are TGTGCCAGCGGGACAAAGGGGACCCAGTACTTC. As protein: CASGTKGTQYF.

This clone appeared a few times. The chain uses TRBV20-1 and TRBJ1-5; D is uncertain. The CDR3 extends over 13 amino acids. V lost 6 bases, J lost 3 bases, and 12 bases lay in between. Per the germline V gene, CDR1 is DFQATT and CDR2 is SNEGSKA (reference sequence). The CDR3 protein is CSAGMNDNQPQHF. The CDR3 DNA is TGCAGTGCCGGGATGAATGACAATCAGCCCCAGCATTTT.

The chain uses TRBV2 and TRBJ1-1; D may be TRBD1 (5 bases). V lost 2 bases, J lost 11 bases, and 18 bases lay in between. The CDR3 sequence is 14 residues long. Germline V gene sequence: CDR1 SNHLY, CDR2 FYNNEI. The CDR3 is CASSEMGRGLGAFF. CDR3 coding DNA: TGTGCCAGCAGTGAAATGGGGAGGGGACTGGGGGCTTTCTTT.

On this clone: One junction end does not reproduce the germline sequence, and a read error may be involved. The chain joins TRBV10-2 to TRBJ1-5; D is ambiguous. The CDR3 spans 12 residues. Per the germline V gene, CDR1 is WSHSY and CDR2 is SAAADI. The CDR3 protein is CATSNSNQPQHF. CDR3 sequence (DNA): TGCGCCACCAGTAATAGCAATCAGCCCCAGCATTTT.

The rearrangement links TRBV20-1 to TRBJ1-1; the match to TRBD1 covers 9 bases. The V segment lost 3 bases and the J segment 1 base; nucleotides outside the gene matches: 0. CDR3 length: 13 residues. CDR1 and CDR2 (germline): DFQATT, SNEGSKA (reference sequence). Here the CDR3 reads CSARDRGNTEAFF. For the CDR3, the DNA is TGCAGTGCTAGGGACAGGGGGAACACTGAAGCTTTCTTT.

J is TRBJ2-7 and V is TRBV20-1; 7 bases align to TRBD2. This CDR3 is 15 amino acids long. The junction had 8 bases not matched to a gene; V was cut back by 0 bases and J by 3 bases. CDR1 and CDR2 (germline): DFQATT, SNEGSKA (reference sequence). In nucleotides, the CDR3 is TGCAGTGCTAGAGACCGCGGGAGACCAGACTACGAGCAGTACTTC. This gives the protein CSARDRGRPDYEQYF.

The table lists this clone with a few counts. CDR3 residues: CASRRTEQETQYF. The CDR3 DNA reads as TGTGCCAGCAGGCGGACAGAACAAGAGACCCAGTACTTC. The V gene is TRBV2, the J gene TRBJ2-5; D might be TRBD1 (6 bases). V lost 6 bases to trimming and J lost 2 bases, with 10 bases between them. The CDR3 length is 13 residues. Germline CDR1 and CDR2: SNHLY and FYNNEI.

In this sample, this clone turned up a few times. The chain carries TRBV12-3 or TRBV12-4 and TRBJ1-2, with TRBD1 identical over 7 bases. This CDR3 is built from 13 residues. J was trimmed by 6 bases and V by 5 bases; bases with no gene match: 6. The chain's CDR3 is CASSPRQGDGYTF. The DNA for the CDR3 is TGTGCCAGCAGTCCCCGACAGGGAGATGGCTACACCTTC.